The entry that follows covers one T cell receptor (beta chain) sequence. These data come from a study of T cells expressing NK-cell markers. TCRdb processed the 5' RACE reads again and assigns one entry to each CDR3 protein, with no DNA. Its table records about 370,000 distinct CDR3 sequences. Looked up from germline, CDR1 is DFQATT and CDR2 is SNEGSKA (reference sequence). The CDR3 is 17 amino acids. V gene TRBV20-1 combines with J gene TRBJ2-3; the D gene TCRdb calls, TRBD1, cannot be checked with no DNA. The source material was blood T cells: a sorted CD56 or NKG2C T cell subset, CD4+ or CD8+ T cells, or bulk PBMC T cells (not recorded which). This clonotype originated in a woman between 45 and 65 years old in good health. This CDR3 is CSARDYRDSDYTDTQYF.